Each of the 3 T cell receptor beta chains below was sequenced from the same sample in a study of CD8+CD57+ T cells in acquired aplastic anemia. Genomic DNA templated the TCR beta VDJ and CDR3 profiling. TCRdb reanalysed the reads using MiXCR and keeps one entry per CDR3 protein. The data hold approximately 260,000 distinct CDR3 sequences, with less than 85% observed a single time. For sequencing, patients were chosen who had shown expansion of CD8+CD57+ cells by flow cytometry. The sequencing input was sorted CD4+, CD8+, or CD8+CD57+ T cells (not recorded which) from PBMCs. These receptors came from a human donor with aplastic anemia.

This clonotype was found once. At one end the junction does not follow the germline gene, possibly because of a read error. This chain uses TRBV7-7 with TRBJ2-1; 10 bases are a match to TRBD2. The CDR3 runs to 16 residues. Germline V CDR1 and CDR2: SSHAT, FNYEAQ (reference sequence). This CDR3 reads CASSERSGRGYEEQFF. The CDR3 nucleotides are TGTGCTAGCAGCGAGAGAAGCGGGAGGGGGTATGAGGAGCAGTTCTTC. The whole variable domain, filled in from reference TRBV7-7 and TRBJ2-1, reads GAGVSQSPRYKVTKRGQDVTLRCDPISSHATLYWYQQALGQGPEFLTYFNYEAQPDKSGLPSDRFSAERPEGSISTLTIQRTEQRDSAMYRCASSERSGRGYEEQFFGPGTRLTVL.

The chain employs TRBV20-1 and TRBJ2-3; TRBD1 aligns across 12 bases. The junction had 3 bases not matched to a gene; V was cut back by 1 base and J by 4 bases. From germline, CDR1 is DFQATT and CDR2 SNEGSKA (reference sequence). The CDR3 totals 15 residues. The CDR3 is CSARVGQGAADTQYF. The CDR3 region has the DNA TGCAGTGCTAGAGTGGGACAGGGGGCAGCAGATACGCAGTATTTT.

The chain is built from TRBV9 and TRBJ1-5; D may be TRBD1 (5 bases). The CDR3 extends over 14 amino acids. Germline V CDR1 and CDR2: SGDLS, YYNGEE. V dropped 3 bases and J dropped 16 bases, with 23 bases sitting between them. The CDR3 DNA reads TGTGCCAGCAGCGAGGGGTCAGGCACGCAGTATTTTCATTTT. This gives the protein CASSEGSGTQYFHF.